Each of the 9 T cell receptor beta chains below was sequenced from the same sample in a study of T cell repertoires in aging, cancer and after chemotherapy. TCR beta rearrangements were amplified from peripheral blood genomic DNA. Rearranged V-D-J TRB sequences were amplified with a mixed TRB-A/B primer pool. TCRdb reprocessed the multiplex PCR reads with MiXCR, giving one entry per CDR3 protein. The sample has about 2,700 distinct CDR3 sequences; approximately 24% are singletons. Specimen: blood. Receptors were obtained from a human donor with a solid tumor.

Relative to its sample, this clonotype is medium-sized (0.01 to 0.1%). The chain links TRBV5-6 to TRBJ2-2, with TRBD2 matching over 9 bases. The V segment lost 3 bases and the J segment 3 bases; nucleotides outside the gene matches: 12. Germline CDR1 is SGHDT and CDR2 is YYEEEE. The CDR3 runs to 18 residues. CDR3 region: CASSSTGWVAGDTGELFF. In DNA, the CDR3 is TGTGCCAGCAGCTCTACAGGGTGGGTAGCGGGGGACACCGGGGAGCTGTTTTTT.

By share, this clonotype ranks as medium-sized. The chain couples TRBV30 to TRBJ1-5; no reliable D call. There are 13 residues in the CDR3. V was pared by 2 bases and J by 6 bases, with 11 bases between. Germline V CDR1 and CDR2: GTSNPN, SVGIG (reference sequence). CDR3: CAWSSGERQPQHF. The CDR3, as DNA: TGTGCCTGGAGTTCCGGGGAGCGTCAGCCCCAGCATTTT.

The chain has TRBV28 and TRBJ2-7, with D unresolved. The V gene lost 3 bases and the J gene lost 5 bases, with 23 bases spanning the gap. CDR3 length: 17 amino acids. The V gene's germline CDR1 is MDHEN and CDR2 SYDVKM. For the CDR3, the DNA is TGTGCCAGCAGTTTCCTCCTCCCCGGGCTAGAGGTGAACGAGCAGTACTTC. Protein: CASSFLLPGLEVNEQYF.

With respect to this clonotype: The junction departs from germline at one end; a sequencing error may be responsible. The chain is built from TRBV15 and TRBJ2-4; 12 bases are shared with TRBD2. The germline CDR1 and CDR2 sequences are LNHNV and YYDKDF (reference sequence). The CDR3 has 15 residues. The CDR3 loop is CATSREALAGGSRIF. The CDR3 DNA follows: TGTGCCACCAGCAGAGAGGCGCTAGCGGGAGGGTCCCGGATCTTC.

This chain uses TRBV20-1 with TRBJ2-2, with D perhaps matching TRBD1 (6 bases). V dropped 4 bases and J dropped 4 bases, with 13 bases sitting between them. The CDR3 consists of 14 residues. Germline CDR1 is DFQATT and CDR2 is SNEGSKA (reference sequence). The CDR3 protein is CSATGVVGTGELFF. The DNA of the CDR3 is TGCAGTGCTACAGGGGTCGTCGGCACCGGGGAGCTGTTTTTT.

J is TRBJ2-7 and V is TRBV7-9, with 11 bases lining up with TRBD1. The CDR3 loop spans 14 amino acids. The germline gives CDR1 SEHNR, CDR2 FQNEAQ (reference sequence). V trimming: 3 bases; J trimming: 6 bases; junction bases outside the gene matches: 4. The CDR3 region is CASSFSGQGAEQYF. CDR3 sequence (DNA): TGTGCCAGCAGCTTTTCAGGACAGGGGGCCGAGCAGTACTTC.

This clonotype ranks as medium-sized. The chain recombines TRBV13 with TRBJ1-5, with a weak D call TRBD1 (5 bases). The CDR3 totals 16 residues. Between the trimmed V and J ends, which lost 6 bases and 1 base, there was a span of 16 bases. Germline V gives CDR1 PRHDT, CDR2 FYEKMQ (reference sequence). The CDR3 here is CASRPRSGCSNQPQHF. In nucleotides, the CDR3 is TGTGCCAGCAGACCCCGTTCAGGGTGCAGCAATCAGCCCCAGCATTTT.

The rearrangement joins TRBV5-1 to TRBJ2-2; possibly TRBD1 or TRBD2 for D (5 bases each). V was cut by 2 bases and J by 5 bases, with 10 bases left in between. The CDR3 is 14 amino acids. From germline, CDR1 is SGHRS and CDR2 YFSETQ. The CDR3 protein is CASSFGARTGELFF. Here the CDR3 DNA reads TGCGCCAGCAGCTTCGGGGCGCGAACCGGGGAGCTGTTTTTT.

This chain links TRBV5-8 with TRBJ2-2, with 13 bases aligning to TRBD2. CDR3 length: 16 amino acids. Germline V gene sequence: CDR1 SGHTS, CDR2 YDEGEE. After removal of 3 bases from V and 6 bases from J, the junction contained 5 bases not matched to a gene. The CDR3 reads CASSWGTSGNPGELFF. As DNA, the CDR3 is TGTGCCAGCAGCTGGGGGACTAGCGGGAATCCCGGGGAGCTGTTTTTT.